Listed below are T cell receptor beta chains from one sample, sequenced in a study of CD8+ T cells in alopecia areata. This table comes from immunoSEQ multiplex PCR, and its TCRdb copy is limited to in-frame clones, with some not included. This table holds 95,000 to 120,000 clones, approximately 60% found once. Sequencing input: CD8+ T cells sorted from blood. Receptor source: a human donor in good health. Both conserved end residues are part of each CDR3. A D gene is named only where the DNA matches it firmly. Only some rows state a clone size, as once, few, many or a class for expanded clones.

TRBJ1-2 | once | NA | TRBV6-6 | CASSRGLKGGYTF | TGTGCCAGCAGCCGGGGCCTCAAGGGAGGCTACACCTTC
TRBJ2-5 | NA | TRBD2 | TRBV9 | CASSVAAGTSGGSETQYF | TGTGCCAGCAGCGTAGCTGCCGGGACTAGCGGGGGGTCGGAGACCCAGTACTTC
TRBJ1-5 | NA | NA | TRBV12-5 | CASAIGGGQPQHF | TGTGCTAGTGCGATCGGGGGTGGTCAGCCCCAGCATTTT
TRBJ2-1 | NA | TRBD2 | TRBV2 | CASSEGRERLAGGRYTSYNEQFF | TGTGCCAGCAGTGAAGGAAGGGAGAGGCTAGCGGGGGGCCGATACACCTCCTACAATGAGCAGTTCTTC
TRBJ1-2 | few | NA | TRBV6-1 | CASSRNYGYTF | TGTGCCAGCAGTCGGAACTATGGCTACACCTTC
TRBJ2-3 | few | TRBD2 | TRBV4-2 | CASSQTLPGGYTDTQYF | TGTGCCAGCAGCCAAACCCTCCCCGGGGGGTACACAGATACGCAGTATTTT
TRBJ2-1 | NA | TRBD2 | TRBV30 | CAFHSGGRRGQFF | TGTGCCTTCCATAGCGGGGGCCGTAGGGGGCAGTTCTTC
TRBJ2-1 | NA | TRBD2 | TRBV6-5 | CASSPGSGGYNEQFF | TGTGCCAGCAGTCCTGGGAGCGGGGGCTACAATGAGCAGTTCTTC
TRBJ1-3 | few | NA | TRBV10-3 | CAVTDGSSGNTIYF | TGTGCCGTGACCGACGGAAGCTCTGGAAACACCATATATTTT
TRBJ1-1 | NA | NA | TRBV4-1 | CASSQGQVNTEAFF | TGCGCCAGCAGCCAAGGACAGGTTAACACTGAAGCTTTCTTT
TRBJ1-1 | NA | NA | TRBV15 | CATSRVGSVNTEAFF | TGTGCCACCAGCAGAGTAGGGTCTGTGAACACTGAAGCTTTCTTT
TRBJ2-1 | NA | TRBD2 | TRBV13 | CASSPGLAGAGTYNEQFF | TGTGCCAGCAGCCCGGGACTAGCGGGGGCGGGGACCTACAATGAGCAGTTCTTC
TRBJ1-1 | NA | NA | TRBV5-4 | CASSLAGAVTEAFF | TGTGCCAGCAGCTTGGCAGGGGCAGTCACTGAAGCTTTCTTT
TRBJ2-3 | NA | NA | TRBV29-1 | CSVAGTDTQYF | TGCAGCGTTGCTGGCACAGATACGCAGTATTTT
TRBJ2-1 | NA | NA | TRBV29-1 | CSVSRRDTPSGSRFF | TGCAGCGTTTCCCGAAGAGATACCCCCTCGGGAAGTCGGTTCTTC
TRBJ2-3 | NA | TRBD2 | TRBV7-2 | CASSSGLADADTQYF | TGTGCCAGCAGTTCGGGACTAGCGGATGCCGATACGCAGTATTTT
TRBJ2-3 | NA | NA | TRBV27 | CASSTTGPTWDTQYF | TGTGCCAGCAGTACAACAGGTCCTACGTGGGATACGCAGTATTTT
TRBJ2-7 | few | NA | TRBV7-9 | CASSGPQGPYEQYF | TGTGCCAGCAGCGGGCCACAGGGCCCCTACGAGCAGTACTTC
TRBJ2-1 | NA | NA | TRBV5-6 | CASSLEGMGNEQFF | TGTGCCAGCAGCTTGGAAGGGATGGGGAATGAGCAGTTCTTC
TRBJ2-5 | NA | NA | TRBV21-1 | CASSKGETQYF | TGTGCCAGCAGCAAAGGAGAGACCCAGTACTTC
TRBJ1-1 | NA | NA | TRBV5-1 | CASSESGWNTEAFF | TGCGCCAGCTCCGAAAGTGGGTGGAACACTGAAGCTTTCTTT
TRBJ1-2 | NA | NA | TRBV29-1 | CSVDGVDGYTF | TGCAGCGTTGACGGGGTGGATGGCTACACCTTC
TRBJ1-1 | NA | NA | TRBV4-1 | CASSHSTAAATEAFF | TGCGCCAGCAGCCACTCAACGGCGGCCGCCACTGAAGCTTTCTTT
TRBJ2-7 | NA | TRBD1 | TRBV4-3 | CASSQTHRTGSTYEQYF | TGCGCCAGCAGCCAAACTCACCGGACAGGGTCCACCTACGAGCAGTACTTC
TRBJ2-2 | NA | NA | TRBV15 | CATSRDDTNTGELFF | TGTGCCACCAGCAGAGATGACACGAACACCGGGGAGCTGTTTTTT
TRBJ2-1 | NA | NA | TRBV4-1 | CASSQDEYGGHEQFF | TGCGCCAGCAGCCAAGATGAGTACGGTGGGCATGAGCAGTTCTTC
TRBJ1-2 | NA | NA | TRBV29-1 | CSVVTGWDGYTF | TGCAGCGTTGTAACAGGGTGGGATGGCTACACCTTC
TRBJ1-1 | NA | NA | TRBV6-1 | CASSLPPGSGTEAFF | TGTGCCAGCAGCCTCCCTCCCGGGAGCGGCACTGAAGCTTTCTTT
TRBJ2-7 | few | NA | TRBV2 | CASHTGSPYEQYF | TGTGCCAGCCATACCGGGAGCCCCTACGAGCAGTACTTC
TRBJ2-5 | few | NA | TRBV21-1 | CASTTGQGGPRRPQYF | TGTGCCAGCACCACGGGACAGGGAGGACCCCGGAGGCCCCAGTACTTC
TRBJ1-3 | few | NA | TRBV7-9 | CASSFKGNSGNTIYF | TGTGCCAGCAGCTTCAAGGGGAACTCTGGAAACACCATATATTTT
TRBJ2-7 | NA | NA | TRBV2 | CASSRDLSSYEQYF | TGTGCCAGCAGTAGGGACCTTAGCTCCTACGAGCAGTACTTC
TRBJ2-7 | NA | TRBD1 | TRBV7-3 | CEGQISYEQYF | TGTGAGGGACAGATCTCCTACGAGCAGTACTTC
TRBJ2-1 | NA | NA | TRBV4-3 | CASSQDKWHNEQFF | TGCGCCAGCAGCCAAGATAAATGGCACAATGAGCAGTTCTTC
TRBJ2-2 | few | NA | TRBV28 | CASSLDRTGELFF | TGTGCCAGCAGCCTAGACAGGACCGGGGAGCTGTTTTTT
TRBJ1-5 | few | NA | TRBV4-3 | CASSPGQGQPQHF | TGCGCCAGCAGCCCCGGCCAAGGGCAGCCCCAGCATTTT
TRBJ2-1 | few | NA | TRBV6-4 | CASSDSEGSYNEQFF | TGTGCCAGCAGTGACTCCGAAGGGTCCTACAATGAGCAGTTCTTC
TRBJ2-7 | NA | NA | TRBV11-2 | CASSLDQRLGYEQYF | TGTGCCAGCAGCTTAGATCAAAGACTAGGGTACGAGCAGTACTTC
TRBJ2-1 | NA | NA | TRBV29-1 | CSVVLLRGPGNEQFF | TGCAGCGTTGTACTTTTGCGGGGGCCCGGCAATGAGCAGTTCTTC
TRBJ2-7 | once | NA | TRBV5-1 | CASSLGSSYEQYF | TGCGCCAGCAGCTTGGGGAGCTCCTACGAGCAGTACTTC
TRBJ1-5 | NA | NA | TRBV6-1 | CASSEPRQSAQPQHF | TGTGCCAGCAGTGAACCAAGACAGTCCGCTCAGCCCCAGCATTTT
TRBJ1-5 | NA | NA | TRBV19 | CASSLRIDQPQHF | TGTGCCAGTAGTCTCCGCATCGATCAGCCCCAGCATTTT
TRBJ2-3 | few | NA | TRBV4-3 | CASSQGDPGTQYF | TGCGCCAGCAGCCAAGGGGACCCCGGAACGCAGTATTTT
TRBJ2-1 | few | NA | TRBV4-3 | CASSGLDNEQFF | TGCGCCAGCTCGGGACTCGACAATGAGCAGTTCTTC
TRBJ2-4 | NA | NA | TRBV29-1 | CSVVLGTSDIQYF | TGCAGCGTTGTGCTTGGGACCTCGGACATTCAGTACTTC
TRBJ1-4 | NA | NA | TRBV7-2 | CASSLGQNEKLFF | TGTGCCAGCAGCTTAGGTCAGAATGAAAAACTGTTTTTT
TRBJ2-1 | NA | NA | TRBV14 | CASSQGNEQFF | TGTGCCAGCAGCCAGGGCAATGAGCAGTTCTTC
TRBJ2-2 | few | NA | TRBV4-2 | CASSHPEGLYTGELFF | TGTGCCAGCAGCCACCCCGAGGGTCTGTACACCGGGGAGCTGTTTTTT
TRBJ2-5 | few | NA | TRBV13 | CASSLQQHQETQYF | TGTGCCAGCAGCTTACAACAGCACCAAGAGACCCAGTACTTC
TRBJ2-1 | few | NA | TRBV10-3 | CATSPRGFGEQFF | TGTGCCACCAGCCCTAGGGGGTTCGGTGAGCAGTTCTTC
TRBJ1-2 | NA | TRBD1 | TRBV29-1 | CSVEGQGYGYTF | TGCAGCGTTGAGGGACAGGGCTATGGCTACACCTTC
TRBJ1-6 | NA | NA | TRBV28 | CASRDGSSYNSPLHF | TGTGCCAGCCGGGACGGAAGCTCCTATAATTCACCCCTCCACTTT
TRBJ1-6 | few | NA | TRBV13 | CASSDGSSYNSPLHF | TGTGCCAGCAGCGACGGGAGCTCCTATAATTCACCCCTCCACTTT
TRBJ1-6 | NA | NA | TRBV5-4 | CASSLPPVEGFSSPLHF | TGTGCCAGCAGCTTGCCCCCGGTGGAGGGTTTTTCCTCACCCCTCCACTTT
TRBJ2-3 | once | TRBD2 | TRBV4-3 | CASSQGLAGTTDTQYF | TGCGCCAGCAGCCAAGGACTAGCGGGGACCACAGATACGCAGTATTTT
TRBJ2-5 | NA | TRBD2 | TRBV6-1 | CASSEALIFPTSGVRETQYF | TGTGCCAGCAGTGAAGCGCTGATTTTCCCGACTAGCGGGGTTCGAGAGACCCAGTACTTC